This TCR beta chain originates from a study of cytomegalovirus exposure and HLA in healthy donors. Across the whole study: An analysis done earlier identified more than 90 million unique TCR beta sequences from about 179 million T cells. General observations from the study: A later analysis showed TCR association rates differing by HLA locus, peaking at DRB1 and lowest at HLA-C. Among the sequence variants, a highly shared cluster was likely an artifact of sequencing. HLA alleles were associated with 15,000 to 20,000 TCR beta sequences in a later analysis at 0.05 false discovery rate.

Of note for this clone: Its antigen is still unknown.

PCR employed 60 Vbeta and 13 Jbeta primers. The data were produced by immunoSEQ multiplex PCR, yet TCRdb's version contains in-frame clones alone and is incomplete. Of 65,000 to 90,000 clones listed, roughly 85% are singletons. V lost 6 bases, J lost 4 bases, and 7 bases stayed unmatched. This CDR3 comprises 14 residues. Germline values: CDR1 ENHRY, CDR2 SYGVKD. The sequence was collected from a man under 40 in good health and CMV-seronegative. Sequenced: PBMCs. This sequence joins TRBV10-3 and TRBJ2-5; 8 nucleotides align to TRBD1. The CDR3 reads CAISKTGAGETQYF. DNA of the CDR3: TGTGCCATCAGCAAGACAGGGGCCGGAGAGACCCAGTACTTC.